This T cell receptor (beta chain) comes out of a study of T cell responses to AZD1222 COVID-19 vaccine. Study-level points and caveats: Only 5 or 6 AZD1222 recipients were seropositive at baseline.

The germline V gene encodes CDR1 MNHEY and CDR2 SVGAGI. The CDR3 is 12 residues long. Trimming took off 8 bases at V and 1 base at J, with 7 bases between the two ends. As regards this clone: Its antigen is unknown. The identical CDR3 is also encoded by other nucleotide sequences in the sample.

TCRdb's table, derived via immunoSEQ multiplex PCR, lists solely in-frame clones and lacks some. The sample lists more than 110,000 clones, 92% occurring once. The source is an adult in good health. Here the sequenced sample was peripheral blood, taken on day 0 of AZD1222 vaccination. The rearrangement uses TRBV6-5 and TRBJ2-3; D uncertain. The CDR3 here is CASRRGTDTQYF. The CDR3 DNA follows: TGTGCCAGCCGTAGGGGCACAGATACGCAGTATTTT.